This T cell receptor (beta chain) was identified during a study of blood T cell repertoires in COVID-19. Study-level background: Specimens from acute and convalescent COVID-19 originated in the United States, Italy and Spain. PBMCs, B-cell-depleted T cells, or T cells provided the cDNA or gDNA that made up the material.

In the authors' methods: Cell counts per sample came from amplifying reference gene primers. Using immunoSEQ multiplex PCR, the repertoire was profiled, and TCRdb retains in-frame clones only, with some absent. D and trimming come from the DNA, and the V and J calls and clone size come from that table. The data show roughly 200,000 clones, about 78% seen once. Germline CDR1 MDHEN, CDR2 SYDVKM. This CDR3 has 16 residues. Trimming at V came to 2 bases and at J to 4 bases, leaving 3 bases not matched to a gene. The sequence was collected from a woman between 65 and 79 years old with acute or convalescent COVID-19. V and J are TRBV28 and TRBJ2-1; 12 bases are a match to TRBD2. The sequenced sample was peripheral blood. DNA for the CDR3: TGTGCCAGCAGTTTACTAGCGGGAGGGTCGTACAATGAGCAGTTCTTC. Protein sequence: CASSLLAGGSYNEQFF.